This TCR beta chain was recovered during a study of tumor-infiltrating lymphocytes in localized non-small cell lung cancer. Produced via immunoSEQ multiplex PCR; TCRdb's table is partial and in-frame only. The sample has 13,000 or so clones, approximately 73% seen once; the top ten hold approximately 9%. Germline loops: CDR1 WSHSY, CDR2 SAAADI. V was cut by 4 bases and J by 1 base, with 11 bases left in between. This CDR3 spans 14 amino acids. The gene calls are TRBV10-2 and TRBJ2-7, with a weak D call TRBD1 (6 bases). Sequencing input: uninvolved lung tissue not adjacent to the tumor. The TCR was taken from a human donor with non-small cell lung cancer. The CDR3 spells CASSAGHYSYEQYV. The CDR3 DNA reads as TGCGCCAGCAGTGCGGGACATTATTCCTACGAGCAGTACGTC.